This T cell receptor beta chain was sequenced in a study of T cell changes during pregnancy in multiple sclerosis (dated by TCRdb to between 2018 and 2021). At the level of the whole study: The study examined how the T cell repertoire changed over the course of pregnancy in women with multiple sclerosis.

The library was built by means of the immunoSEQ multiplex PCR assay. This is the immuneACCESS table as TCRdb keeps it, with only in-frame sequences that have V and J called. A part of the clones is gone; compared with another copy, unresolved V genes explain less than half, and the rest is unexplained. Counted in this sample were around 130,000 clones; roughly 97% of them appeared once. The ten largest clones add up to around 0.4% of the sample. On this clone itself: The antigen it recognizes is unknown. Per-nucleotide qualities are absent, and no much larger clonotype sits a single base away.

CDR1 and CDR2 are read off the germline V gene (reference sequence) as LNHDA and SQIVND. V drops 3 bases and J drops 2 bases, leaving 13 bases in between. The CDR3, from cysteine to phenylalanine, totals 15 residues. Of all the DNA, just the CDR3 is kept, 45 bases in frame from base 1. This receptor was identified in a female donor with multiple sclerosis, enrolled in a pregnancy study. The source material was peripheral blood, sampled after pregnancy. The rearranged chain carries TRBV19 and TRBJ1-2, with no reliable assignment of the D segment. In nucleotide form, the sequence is TGTGCCAGTAGTATGATAGGAGGGAGGAACTATGGCTACACCTTC. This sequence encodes CASSMIGGRNYGYTF. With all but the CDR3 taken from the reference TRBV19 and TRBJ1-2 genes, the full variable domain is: DGGITQSPKYLFRKEGQNVTLSCEQNLNHDAMYWYRQDPGQGLRLIYYSQIVNDFQKGDIAEGYSVSREKKESFPLTVTSAQKNPTAFYLCASSMIGGRNYGYTFGSGTRLTVV.